The present T cell receptor beta chain was sequenced within a study of patients and donors after allogeneic stem cell transplantation. CDR1 is DFQATT, CDR2 SNEGSKA, per germline (reference sequence). Trimming cost V 1 base and J 0 bases, with 4 bases left between them. The CDR3 contains 13 residues. From the RT-PCR reads, TCRdb called clonotypes with MiXCR, one entry per CDR3 protein. The repertoire consists of approximately 1,300 distinct CDR3 sequences, with 27% occurring once and the leading ten covering around 40%. This clonotype was detected a few times. What was sequenced was blood, either unsorted or a sorted T cell fraction (not recorded which). The chain combines TRBV20-1 with TRBJ1-5; D remains unclear. The sequence came from a human donor who was either an allogeneic HSCT recipient or a stem cell or donor lymphocyte infusion donor (not recorded which). It is not recorded whose cells these are; they may come from a transplant donor. The CDR3 DNA follows: TGCAGTGCTAGAGGGAGTAGCAATCAGCCCCAGCATTTT. It translates to CSARGSSNQPQHF.